These T cell receptor beta chains were read from a single sample in a study of beta chain features in type 1 diabetes. Libraries were prepared by immunoSEQ multiplex PCR; TCRdb keeps only in-frame clonotypes and omits some of them. This sample has 250,000 to 350,000 clones, with 15% found just once. Specimen: naive CD4+ T cells from blood. The receptors were gathered from a man aged 18-30 years with type 1 diabetes. Each CDR3 is given with its conserved first and last residue. Each record gives: clone size, J gene, D gene, V gene, CDR3 DNA, CDR3 protein. The D gene is left open where the match is weak. Size values are once, few and many counts, or a class for expanded clones, and some rows have none.

clone_size: few; j_call: TRBJ2-5; d_call: .; v_call: TRBV5-1; cdr3_nt: TGCGCCAGCAGCTCTAGACCACAAGAGACCCAGTACTTC; cdr3_aa: CASSSRPQETQYF
clone_size: few; j_call: TRBJ2-1; d_call: TRBD2; v_call: TRBV29-1; cdr3_nt: TGCAGCGTTGAAGATGGAGGTCTAGCGGGCCCGAATGAGCAGTTCTTC; cdr3_aa: CSVEDGGLAGPNEQFF
clone_size: few; j_call: TRBJ1-2; d_call: .; v_call: TRBV11-1; cdr3_nt: TGTGCCAGCGGCAATTATGGCTACACCTTC; cdr3_aa: CASGNYGYTF
clone_size: .; j_call: TRBJ2-3; d_call: .; v_call: TRBV4-1; cdr3_nt: TGCGCCAGCAGCCAATCTTTCGGGACTAGCACAGATACGCAGTATTTT; cdr3_aa: CASSQSFGTSTDTQYF
clone_size: .; j_call: TRBJ2-7; d_call: .; v_call: TRBV5-1; cdr3_nt: TGCGCCAGCAGCTCTAATACAGGGCTTTACGAGCAGTACTTC; cdr3_aa: CASSSNTGLYEQYF
clone_size: .; j_call: TRBJ2-3; d_call: .; v_call: TRBV6-6; cdr3_nt: TGTGCCACCGAACCGAGCGGCACAGATACGCAGTATTTT; cdr3_aa: CATEPSGTDTQYF
clone_size: few; j_call: TRBJ2-7; d_call: TRBD2; v_call: TRBV15; cdr3_nt: TGTGCCACCAGCAGGGTAGCGGGGGGATCAGGAAAGCAGTACTTC; cdr3_aa: CATSRVAGGSGKQYF
clone_size: .; j_call: TRBJ2-3; d_call: TRBD2; v_call: TRBV5-4; cdr3_nt: TGTGCCAGCAGCAGGGCGGGGGCCGCAGCGGGGGCCTCGGAGCAGTATTTT; cdr3_aa: CASSRAGAAAGASEQYF
clone_size: .; j_call: TRBJ1-1; d_call: TRBD1; v_call: TRBV18; cdr3_nt: TGTGCCAGCTCACGGACAGGGACTTCGAATCCTGAAGCTTTCTTT; cdr3_aa: CASSRTGTSNPEAFF
clone_size: .; j_call: TRBJ2-7; d_call: .; v_call: TRBV28; cdr3_nt: TGTGCCAGCAGTTTACAGAACTACGAGCAGTACTTC; cdr3_aa: CASSLQNYEQYF
clone_size: .; j_call: TRBJ1-4; d_call: .; v_call: TRBV5-1; cdr3_nt: TGCGCCAGCAGCTTGGGGGGCGACAGTTGGAATGAAAAACTGTTTTTT; cdr3_aa: CASSLGGDSWNEKLFF
clone_size: few; j_call: TRBJ2-5; d_call: TRBD1; v_call: TRBV5-6; cdr3_nt: TGTGCCAGCAGCTCATCGGACAGGGGGGAGACCCAGTACTTC; cdr3_aa: CASSSSDRGETQYF
clone_size: few; j_call: TRBJ2-7; d_call: TRBD1; v_call: TRBV29-1; cdr3_nt: TGCAGCGTTTGGGACAGGGTAGCCGAGCAGTACTTC; cdr3_aa: CSVWDRVAEQYF
clone_size: few; j_call: TRBJ2-2; d_call: .; v_call: TRBV19; cdr3_nt: TGTGCCAGTAGTATACGACAGCCTACGAACACCGGGGAGCTGTTTTTT; cdr3_aa: CASSIRQPTNTGELFF
clone_size: .; j_call: TRBJ1-1; d_call: .; v_call: TRBV5-6; cdr3_nt: TGTGCCAGCAGCCGTACGGCTGAAGCTTTCTTT; cdr3_aa: CASSRTAEAFF
clone_size: .; j_call: TRBJ2-1; d_call: TRBD2; v_call: TRBV18; cdr3_nt: TGTGCCAGCTCACCTACTGCCGGGACTACAAAGCAGTTCTTC; cdr3_aa: CASSPTAGTTKQFF
clone_size: few; j_call: TRBJ2-7; d_call: .; v_call: TRBV9; cdr3_nt: TGTGCCAGCAGCGTAGGCAGCTCCTACGAGCAGTACTTC; cdr3_aa: CASSVGSSYEQYF
clone_size: .; j_call: TRBJ2-1; d_call: TRBD1; v_call: TRBV5-8; cdr3_nt: TGTGCCAGCACCCCGGACAGGGGCGATGAGCAGTTCTTC; cdr3_aa: CASTPDRGDEQFF
clone_size: few; j_call: TRBJ1-1; d_call: .; v_call: TRBV9; cdr3_nt: TGTGCCAGCATGGAGGGAAGTGGGAACACTGAAGCTTTCTTT; cdr3_aa: CASMEGSGNTEAFF
clone_size: .; j_call: TRBJ2-7; d_call: .; v_call: TRBV5-1; cdr3_nt: TGCGCCAGCAGCTATCCCCAGACCTACGAGCAGTACTTC; cdr3_aa: CASSYPQTYEQYF
clone_size: .; j_call: TRBJ2-1; d_call: .; v_call: TRBV27; cdr3_nt: TGTGCCAGCAGTTTCCGCCCCATCGCGTTATCCTACAATGAGCAGTTCTTC; cdr3_aa: CASSFRPIALSYNEQFF
clone_size: few; j_call: TRBJ2-1; d_call: TRBD2; v_call: TRBV29-1; cdr3_nt: TGCAGCGTTGAAGATCGATTTAGCGGGCAGCAGTTCTTC; cdr3_aa: CSVEDRFSGQQFF
clone_size: .; j_call: TRBJ1-5; d_call: TRBD1; v_call: TRBV30; cdr3_nt: TGTGCCTGGAGTTTCCACCGGGACAGGGGTTATCAGCCCCAGCATTTT; cdr3_aa: CAWSFHRDRGYQPQHF
clone_size: .; j_call: TRBJ1-1; d_call: .; v_call: TRBV27; cdr3_nt: TGTGCCAGCAGTACCAGGGGAACTGAAGCTTTCTTT; cdr3_aa: CASSTRGTEAFF
clone_size: .; j_call: TRBJ1-5; d_call: TRBD1; v_call: TRBV30; cdr3_nt: TGTGCCTGGACCGGACAGGGCGGTCAGCCCCAGCATTTT; cdr3_aa: CAWTGQGGQPQHF
clone_size: .; j_call: TRBJ2-2; d_call: .; v_call: TRBV29-1; cdr3_nt: TGCAGCGTTGAAACGGGACTTTCGAACACCGGGGAGCTGTTTTTT; cdr3_aa: CSVETGLSNTGELFF
clone_size: few; j_call: TRBJ1-6; d_call: TRBD1; v_call: TRBV5-4; cdr3_nt: TGTGCCAGCAGCTTACGACAGGGGAGTAATTCACCCCTCCACTTT; cdr3_aa: CASSLRQGSNSPLHF
clone_size: few; j_call: TRBJ2-1; d_call: TRBD2; v_call: TRBV6-1; cdr3_nt: TGTGCCAGCAAGGCTAGCGGCTCCTACAATGAGCAGTTCTTC; cdr3_aa: CASKASGSYNEQFF
clone_size: .; j_call: TRBJ2-5; d_call: .; v_call: TRBV6-1; cdr3_nt: TGTGCCATACAGGGCCGAGAGACCCAGTACTTC; cdr3_aa: CAIQGRETQYF
clone_size: .; j_call: TRBJ2-5; d_call: .; v_call: TRBV20-1; cdr3_nt: TGTGGGGGAGGCCGTGGGGAGACCCAGTACTTC; cdr3_aa: CGGGRGETQYF
clone_size: .; j_call: TRBJ2-7; d_call: TRBD2; v_call: TRBV10-3; cdr3_nt: TGTGCCATCAGAGCGGGGGGTTACGAGCAGTACTTC; cdr3_aa: CAIRAGGYEQYF
clone_size: .; j_call: TRBJ2-7; d_call: TRBD2; v_call: TRBV19; cdr3_nt: TGTGCCAGTAGTATTGCCAGCGGGGGGTCCTCCTACGAGCAGTACTTC; cdr3_aa: CASSIASGGSSYEQYF
clone_size: .; j_call: TRBJ2-5; d_call: .; v_call: TRBV9; cdr3_nt: TGTGCCAGCAGCGTAGGGGCGATCCAAGAGACCCAGTACTTC; cdr3_aa: CASSVGAIQETQYF
clone_size: .; j_call: TRBJ2-7; d_call: TRBD2; v_call: TRBV2; cdr3_nt: TGTGCCAGCAGCAGGGGACTAGCGGGGTACGAGCAGTACTTC; cdr3_aa: CASSRGLAGYEQYF
clone_size: .; j_call: TRBJ2-3; d_call: .; v_call: TRBV15; cdr3_nt: TGTGCCACCAGCAGAGATCCCCAGGATACGCAGTATTTT; cdr3_aa: CATSRDPQDTQYF
clone_size: .; j_call: TRBJ2-6; d_call: TRBD1; v_call: TRBV30; cdr3_nt: TGTGCGGAGACCGGACAGGGGCCTTTCTCTGGGGCCAACGTCCTGACTTTC; cdr3_aa: CAETGQGPFSGANVLTF
clone_size: .; j_call: TRBJ2-5; d_call: TRBD2; v_call: TRBV28; cdr3_nt: TGTGCCAGCAGTTTAGGCGGGGGAGAGACCCAGTACTTC; cdr3_aa: CASSLGGGETQYF
clone_size: .; j_call: TRBJ2-7; d_call: TRBD1; v_call: TRBV6-5; cdr3_nt: TGTGCCAGCAGCAGACAGGGGCTTTGGGACGAGCAGTACTTC; cdr3_aa: CASSRQGLWDEQYF
clone_size: few; j_call: TRBJ2-1; d_call: .; v_call: TRBV7-2; cdr3_nt: TGTGCCAGCAGCCTTAACGTGGCAGGGTCGAATGAGCAGTTCTTC; cdr3_aa: CASSLNVAGSNEQFF
clone_size: .; j_call: TRBJ2-3; d_call: .; v_call: TRBV7-2; cdr3_nt: TGTGCCAGCAGCCCCGGTTATACGCAGTATTTT; cdr3_aa: CASSPGYTQYF